These T cell receptor beta chains were read from a single sample in a study of shared clonotypes between healthy human individuals. Produced via immunoSEQ multiplex PCR; TCRdb's table is partial and in-frame only. Seen here are roughly 2.1 million clones, about 92% observed once, and the top ten hold under 2%. The sequenced sample was naive CD8+ T cells from PBMCs. Receptors were obtained from a man between 18 and 29 years old in good health. Some clones in this sample may be carry-over from other donors' samples. Both conserved end residues are part of each CDR3. D genes are given only for firm matches. Clone size is given for some rows only: seen once, a few or many times, or a class if the clone is expanded.

>NA|TRBV13|TRBD2|TRBJ2-1
TGTGCCAGCAGCCGCGGGGGGGACGGTTACAATGAGCAGTTCTTC
CASSRGGDGYNEQFF
>NA|TRBV15|TRBD1|TRBJ1-1
TGTGCCACCAGAAGGACAGGGGGTAACACTGAAGCTTTCTTT
CATRRTGGNTEAFF
>NA|TRBV11-3|TRBD1|TRBJ2-7
TGTGCCAGCAGCCCCGGGACAGGGGGGGATTTCTACGAGCAGTACTTC
CASSPGTGGDFYEQYF
>NA|TRBV4-3|TRBD1|TRBJ2-7
TGCGCCAGCAGCCAAGATTACAGGGGGCGTTACGAGCAGTACTTC
CASSQDYRGRYEQYF
>NA|TRBV2|NA|TRBJ2-5
TGTGCCAGCAGTGAGGGGGTGCGGGAGACCCAGTACTTC
CASSEGVRETQYF
>NA|TRBV2|NA|TRBJ1-1
TGTGCCAGTATGGAACCGGGTTTCACTGAAGCTTTCTTT
CASMEPGFTEAFF
>NA|TRBV15|NA|TRBJ1-4
TGTGCCACCAGCTCAGGGAGTAATGAAAAACTGTTTTTT
CATSSGSNEKLFF
>once|TRBV7-8|TRBD2|TRBJ2-7
TGTGCCAGCAGCTCGCCCCTCGGGACTAGCAGAACCTACGAGCAGTACTTC
CASSSPLGTSRTYEQYF
>NA|TRBV7-6|NA|TRBJ1-1
TGTGCCAGCAGCCCCATGGACGGGAGGAACACTGAAGCTTTCTTT
CASSPMDGRNTEAFF
>NA|TRBV7-6|NA|TRBJ2-5
TGTGCCAGCAGCTTAGACAGCAGGGTGGAGACCCAGTACTTC
CASSLDSRVETQYF
>NA|TRBV28|NA|TRBJ2-7
TGTGCCAGCAGTTTGACAGGACTAGTCTACGAGCAGTACTTC
CASSLTGLVYEQYF
>once|TRBV10-1|NA|TRBJ2-7
TGCGCCAGCAGTCCGGGCCCCTACGAGCAGTACTTC
CASSPGPYEQYF
>NA|TRBV27|TRBD1|TRBJ1-3
TGTGCCAGCAGTTTACCGACAGGGGGCTTAGGAAACACCATATATTTT
CASSLPTGGLGNTIYF
>NA|TRBV6-1|TRBD2|TRBJ2-7
TGTGCCAGCAGTGAAACCTTTGCGGGAGCCCCGTACGAGCAGTACTTC
CASSETFAGAPYEQYF
>NA|TRBV5-1|NA|TRBJ1-4
TGCGCCAGCAGCCCCCCGGTGTCAGGGCCTAATGAAAAACTGTTTTTT
CASSPPVSGPNEKLFF
>NA|TRBV7-9|NA|TRBJ2-1
TGTGCCAGCAGCTTAGCGCCCGGACGGGCCCACAATGAGCAGTTCTTC
CASSLAPGRAHNEQFF
>NA|TRBV30|NA|TRBJ2-2
TGTGCCTGGAGTGTATCGGCGCTAGTGAACACCGGGGAGCTGTTTTTT
CAWSVSALVNTGELFF
>NA|TRBV28|TRBD2|TRBJ2-2
TGTGCCAGCAGTTTATTGGGGGGAGGGCCCACCGGGGAGCTGTTTTTT
CASSLLGGGPTGELFF
>NA|TRBV29-1|TRBD1|TRBJ2-7
TGCAGCGTTGAAGTAACCGGGACAGGGGTGCGAGGACGGTACTTC
CSVEVTGTGVRGRYF
>NA|TRBV4-3|NA|TRBJ2-1
TGCGCCAGCAGCCAAGATCTGCGGCCCTACAATGAGCAGTTCTTC
CASSQDLRPYNEQFF
>NA|TRBV7-9|NA|TRBJ1-4
TGTGCCAGCAGCTCCATTTTTAGAGGGGTGGATGAAAAACTGTTTTTT
CASSSIFRGVDEKLFF
>few|TRBV10-3|TRBD1|TRBJ1-5
TGTGCCATCAGTGAGGGCCAGGGGGTACAGCCCCAGCATTTT
CAISEGQGVQPQHF
>few|TRBV11-3|TRBD1|TRBJ1-1
TGTGCCAGCAGCTTAGCAGGGGGGAACACTGAAGCTTTCTTT
CASSLAGGNTEAFF
>NA|TRBV10-3|NA|TRBJ1-1
TGTGCCATCAGTGACCTCGACACTGAAGCTTTCTTT
CAISDLDTEAFF
>NA|TRBV27|TRBD1|TRBJ2-2
TGTGCCAGCAGTTTATCGACAGGGGCGAGCGGGGAGCTGTTTTTT
CASSLSTGASGELFF
>NA|TRBV5-1|TRBD1|TRBJ2-3
TGCGCCAGCAGACACCGGGACAGACCAACAGATACGCAGTATTTT
CASRHRDRPTDTQYF
>few|TRBV12-5|TRBD2|TRBJ2-1
TGTGCTAGTGGTCCAGGACTAGCAGGGCATGAGCAGTTCTTC
CASGPGLAGHEQFF
>NA|TRBV27|NA|TRBJ2-1
TGTGCCAGCAGTTTATCGGGGGCAAGCGTGGGCTCCTACAATGAGCAGTTCTTC
CASSLSGASVGSYNEQFF
>once|TRBV11-1|NA|TRBJ2-5
TGTGCCAGCAGCTTAGCAAGGCTAGGTCGAGAGACCCAGTACTTC
CASSLARLGRETQYF
>NA|TRBV11-3|NA|TRBJ2-7
TGTGCCAGCAGCTCAGGCAGTGGTGGCGAGCAGTACTTC
CASSSGSGGEQYF
>NA|TRBV9|NA|TRBJ2-1
TGTGCCAGCAGCGTAGGTTCAGGAAGCTCCTACAATGAGCAGTTCTTC
CASSVGSGSSYNEQFF